The clone carrying this TCR beta chain was seen at least ten times. Per the germline V gene, CDR1 is SEHNR and CDR2 is FQNEAQ (reference sequence). V dropped 5 bases and J dropped 4; count of bases not matched to a gene: 9. The CDR3 length is 15 residues. The data are from a study of glioma-infiltrating T cells. The iRepertoire nested amplicon-rescue multiplex PCR amplified TCR alpha and beta CDR3s from RNA. One entry per CDR3 protein, called by TCRdb with MiXCR from the multiplex PCR reads. The sample records 20,000 to 25,000 distinct CDR3 sequences, 20% to 25% being singletons. This sequence originates from a human donor with low-grade glioma or glioblastoma, undergoing nonglioma brain surgery, or in good health (not recorded which). The sequencing input was glioma tissue, nonneoplastic brain tissue, or PBMCs (not recorded which). The V and J genes are TRBV7-9 and TRBJ1-2, with 8 bases that match TRBD1. For the CDR3, the DNA is TGTGCCAGCAGCGCCGACAGGGGTCGGGTCTATGGCTACACCTTC. Translation gives CASSADRGRVYGYTF. The variable domain in full, completed from reference TRBV7-9 and TRBJ1-2, reads DTGVSQNPRHKITKRGQNVTFRCDPISEHNRLYWYRQTLGQGPEFLTYFQNEAQLEKSRLLSDRFSAERPKGSFSTLEIQRTEQGDSAMYLCASSADRGRVYGYTFGSGTRLTVV.